The rows below give T cell receptor beta chains drawn from one sample of a study of OX40 agonist ivuxolimab in advanced cancers. TCRdb's copy holds only in-frame clones and misses some; the assay was immunoSEQ multiplex PCR. The table lists 90,000 or so clones, 90% to 95% of them singletons. Sequenced material: CD4+ or CD8+ T cells sorted from blood, taken in a trial of the OX40 agonist ivuxolimab. These receptors came from an adult with an advanced solid tumor such as melanoma, head and neck, liver or kidney cancer. Each CDR3 is given with its conserved first and last residue. The order of the fields is J gene, D gene, V gene, CDR3 DNA, CDR3 protein. A D gene is named only where the DNA matches it firmly.

TRBJ1-1	-	TRBV27	TGTGCCAGCAGTCAGGGGTGGATGAACACTGAAGCTTTCTTT	CASSQGWMNTEAFF
TRBJ2-5	-	TRBV10-3	TGTGCCACCAAACCCCCGGCCGGTCAAGAGACCCAGTACTTC	CATKPPAGQETQYF
TRBJ1-1	-	TRBV4-1	TGCGCCAGCAGCTTTATTGGAGGGGGGCCGGGTGAAGCTTTCTTT	CASSFIGGGPGEAFF
TRBJ2-5	TRBD1	TRBV5-4	TGTGCCAGCAGCTTGGTTGGGGGACAGGGTAGTGGAGAGACCCAGTACTTC	CASSLVGGQGSGETQYF
TRBJ2-7	-	TRBV27	TGTGCCAGCAGTTTACTTGGAGGCACGTCCTACGAGCAGTACTTC	CASSLLGGTSYEQYF
TRBJ2-2	TRBD2	TRBV23-1	TGCGCCAGCAGTCCCCAAGATAGCGGGAGACCTTTGGCGGACACCGGGGAGCTGTTTTTT	CASSPQDSGRPLADTGELFF
TRBJ2-7	-	TRBV27	TGTGCCAGCCGTTTGGGTTGGGGCGGGGACTACGAGCAGTACTTC	CASRLGWGGDYEQYF
TRBJ2-3	-	TRBV28	TGTGCCAGCACCTCGGGGGACCGCACAGATACGCAGTATTTT	CASTSGDRTDTQYF
TRBJ1-1	TRBD1	TRBV14	TGTGCCAGCAGCCCCCGGACAGGAAACACTGAAGCTTTCTTT	CASSPRTGNTEAFF
TRBJ2-2	TRBD2	TRBV18	TGTGCCAGCTCACCGACCAGCGGGAGTTGGGGGGAGCTGTTTTTT	CASSPTSGSWGELFF
TRBJ1-5	TRBD1	TRBV6-1	TGTGCCAGCAGTGAAATTGACAGGGGAAATCAGCCCCAGCATTTT	CASSEIDRGNQPQHF
TRBJ2-2	TRBD1	TRBV18	TGTGCCAGCTCAGAGGGACAGTACACCGGGGAGCTGTTTTTT	CASSEGQYTGELFF
TRBJ1-1	TRBD1	TRBV14	TGTGCCAGCAGCCGACAGGGGGGCACTGAAGCTTTCTTT	CASSRQGGTEAFF
TRBJ2-1	-	TRBV5-1	TGCGCCAGCAGCCCCAAACCCCGGCCCTACAATGAGCAGTTCTTC	CASSPKPRPYNEQFF
TRBJ1-4	TRBD1	TRBV13	TGTGCCAGCAGCTTAAAGGGGACAGGGGGGAGAGAAAAACTGTTTTTT	CASSLKGTGGREKLFF
TRBJ2-7	TRBD2	TRBV28	TGTGCCAGCAGGGCTAGCGGGAGGACCCACGAGCAGTACTTC	CASRASGRTHEQYF
TRBJ1-1	-	TRBV30	TGTGCCTGGAGTGTACTTCGGCTTGAAGCTTTCTTT	CAWSVLRLEAFF
TRBJ1-1	-	TRBV18	TGTGCCAGCTCCGTATATATGAACACTGAAGCTTTCTTT	CASSVYMNTEAFF
TRBJ2-3	-	TRBV11-2	TGTGCCAGCAGCCCACGCCTGACTACGCAGTATTTT	CASSPRLTTQYF
TRBJ1-4	-	TRBV6-5	TGTGCCAGCAGTTACGCAGGTGTAGGGGGTGAAAAACTGTTTTTT	CASSYAGVGGEKLFF
TRBJ2-2	-	TRBV29-1	TGCAGCGTGTTCAGGGGAACCGGGGAGCTGTTTTTT	CSVFRGTGELFF
TRBJ2-5	-	TRBV19	TGTGCCAGTAGTATAGGGGCCTCCCAGGGGGGGACCCAGTACTTC	CASSIGASQGGTQYF
TRBJ1-2	-	TRBV28	TGTGCCAGCAGTTCTACAAAGGGGACTGGCTACACCTTC	CASSSTKGTGYTF
TRBJ1-5	-	TRBV18	TGTGCCAGCTCACCAGGAAGCAATCAGCCCCAGCATTTT	CASSPGSNQPQHF
TRBJ1-3	-	TRBV28	TGTGCCAGCAGCCCCGGCGCCAGGTCCGGAAACACCATATATTTT	CASSPGARSGNTIYF
TRBJ2-1	TRBD2	TRBV11-1	TGTGCCAGCAGCATGATAGCGGGCATCTCCTACAATGAGCAGTTCTTC	CASSMIAGISYNEQFF
TRBJ2-6	TRBD1	TRBV19	TGTGCCAGTAGTTTGGCCGGGACAGGCGGGGCCAACGTCCTGACTTTC	CASSLAGTGGANVLTF